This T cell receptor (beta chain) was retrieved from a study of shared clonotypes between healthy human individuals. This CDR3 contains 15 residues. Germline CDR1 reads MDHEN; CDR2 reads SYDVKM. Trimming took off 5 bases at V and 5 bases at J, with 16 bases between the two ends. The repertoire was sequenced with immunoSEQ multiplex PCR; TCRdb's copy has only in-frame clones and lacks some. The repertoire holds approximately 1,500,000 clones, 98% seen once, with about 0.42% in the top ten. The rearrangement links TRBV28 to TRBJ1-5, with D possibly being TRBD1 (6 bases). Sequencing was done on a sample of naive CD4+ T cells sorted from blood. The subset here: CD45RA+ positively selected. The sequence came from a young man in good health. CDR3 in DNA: TGTGCCAGCAGTCGAGGGGGGGCGAGGTATCAGCCCCAGCATTTT. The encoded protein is CASSRGGARYQPQHF.